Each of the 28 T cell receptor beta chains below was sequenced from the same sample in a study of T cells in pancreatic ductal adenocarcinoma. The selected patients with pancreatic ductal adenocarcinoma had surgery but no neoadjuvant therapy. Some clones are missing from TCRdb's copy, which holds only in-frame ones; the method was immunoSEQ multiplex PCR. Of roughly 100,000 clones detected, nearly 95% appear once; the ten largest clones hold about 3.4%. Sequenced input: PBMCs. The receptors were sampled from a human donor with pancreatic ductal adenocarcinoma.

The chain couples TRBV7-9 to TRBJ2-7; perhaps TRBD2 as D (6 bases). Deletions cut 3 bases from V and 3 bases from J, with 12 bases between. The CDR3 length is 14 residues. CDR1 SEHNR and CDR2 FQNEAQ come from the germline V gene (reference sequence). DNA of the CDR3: TGTGCCAGCAGCTTCGCGGGATTCGACTACGAGCAGTACTTC. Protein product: CASSFAGFDYEQYF.

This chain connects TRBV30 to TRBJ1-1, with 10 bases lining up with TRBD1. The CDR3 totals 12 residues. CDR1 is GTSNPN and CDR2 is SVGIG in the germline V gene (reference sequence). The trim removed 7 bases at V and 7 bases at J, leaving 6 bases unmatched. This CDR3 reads CAFDRGRLEAFF. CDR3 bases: TGTGCCTTTGACAGGGGGCGACTTGAAGCTTTCTTT. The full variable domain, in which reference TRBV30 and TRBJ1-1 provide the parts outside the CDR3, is SQTIHQWPATLVQPVGSPLSLECTVEGTSNPNLYWYRQAAGRGLQLLFYSVGIGQISSEVPQNLSASRPQDRQFILSSKKLLLSDSGFYLCAFDRGRLEAFFGQGTRLTVV.

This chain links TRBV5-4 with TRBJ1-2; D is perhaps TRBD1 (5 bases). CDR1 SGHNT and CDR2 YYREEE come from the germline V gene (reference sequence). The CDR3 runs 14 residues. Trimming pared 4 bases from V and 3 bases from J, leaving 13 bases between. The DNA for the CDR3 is TGTGCCAGCAGCCCCGGAGGGGTCGACTATGGCTACACCTTC. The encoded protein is CASSPGGVDYGYTF. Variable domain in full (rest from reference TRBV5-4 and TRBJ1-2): ETGVTQSPTHLIKTRGQQVTLRCSSQSGHNTVSWYQQALGQGPQFIFQYYREEENGRGNFPPRFSGLQFPNYSSELNVNALELDDSALYLCASSPGGVDYGYTFGSGTRLTVV.

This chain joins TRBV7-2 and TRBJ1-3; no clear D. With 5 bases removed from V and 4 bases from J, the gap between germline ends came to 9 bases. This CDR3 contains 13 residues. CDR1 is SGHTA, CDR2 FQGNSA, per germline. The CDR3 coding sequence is TGTGCCAGCAGCCAAATCGCGGGAAACACCATATATTTT. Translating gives CASSQIAGNTIYF.

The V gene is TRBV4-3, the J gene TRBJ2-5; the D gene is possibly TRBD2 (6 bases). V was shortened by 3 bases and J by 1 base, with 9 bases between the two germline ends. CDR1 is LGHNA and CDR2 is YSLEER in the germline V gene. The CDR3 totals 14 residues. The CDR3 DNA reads TGCGCCAGCAGCCAGAGCGGGTTCCAAGAGACCCAGTACTTC. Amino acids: CASSQSGFQETQYF.

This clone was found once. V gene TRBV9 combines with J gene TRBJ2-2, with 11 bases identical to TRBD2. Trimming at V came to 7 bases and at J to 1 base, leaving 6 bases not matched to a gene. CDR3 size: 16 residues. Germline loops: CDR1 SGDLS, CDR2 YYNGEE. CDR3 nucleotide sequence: TGTGCCAGCGGTCTAGCGGGAGGTCAGAACACCGGGGAGCTGTTTTTT. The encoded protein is CASGLAGGQNTGELFF.

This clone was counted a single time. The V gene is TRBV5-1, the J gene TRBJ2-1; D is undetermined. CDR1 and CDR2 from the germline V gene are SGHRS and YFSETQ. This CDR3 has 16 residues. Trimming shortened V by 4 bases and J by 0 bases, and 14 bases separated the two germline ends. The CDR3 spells CASSITVLFSYNEQFF. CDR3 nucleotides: TGCGCCAGCAGCATCACAGTACTCTTCTCCTACAATGAGCAGTTCTTC.

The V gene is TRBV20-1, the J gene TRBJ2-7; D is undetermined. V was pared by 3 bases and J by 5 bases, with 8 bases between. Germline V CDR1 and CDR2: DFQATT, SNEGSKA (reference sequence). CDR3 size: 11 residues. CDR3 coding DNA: TGCAGTGCTAGTCCCCCTGACGAGCAGTACTTC. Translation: CSASPPDEQYF.

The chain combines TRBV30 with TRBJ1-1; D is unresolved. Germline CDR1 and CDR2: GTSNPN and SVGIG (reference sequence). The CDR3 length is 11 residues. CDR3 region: CASSVNTEAFF. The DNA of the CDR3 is TGTGCATCGTCCGTGAACACTGAAGCTTTCTTT.

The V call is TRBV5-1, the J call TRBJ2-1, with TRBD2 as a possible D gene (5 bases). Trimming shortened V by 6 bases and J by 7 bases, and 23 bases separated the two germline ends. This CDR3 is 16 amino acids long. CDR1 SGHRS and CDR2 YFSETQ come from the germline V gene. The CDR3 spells CASTPGWGGSGNEQFF. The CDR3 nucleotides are TGCGCCAGCACCCCGGGCTGGGGTGGGAGTGGTAATGAGCAGTTCTTC.

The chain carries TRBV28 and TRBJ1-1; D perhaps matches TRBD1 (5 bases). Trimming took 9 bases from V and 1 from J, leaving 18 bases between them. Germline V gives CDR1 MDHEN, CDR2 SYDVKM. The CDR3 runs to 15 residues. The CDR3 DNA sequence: TGTGCCAGTGTTATTTCCGGGACTGGGAACACTGAAGCTTTCTTT. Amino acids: CASVISGTGNTEAFF.

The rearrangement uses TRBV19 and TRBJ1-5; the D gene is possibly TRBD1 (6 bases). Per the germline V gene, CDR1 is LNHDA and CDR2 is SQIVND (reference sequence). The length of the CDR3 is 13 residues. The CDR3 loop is CAISDRRLGPQHF. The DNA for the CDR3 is TGTGCGATTAGTGACAGGCGCTTGGGTCCCCAGCATTTT.

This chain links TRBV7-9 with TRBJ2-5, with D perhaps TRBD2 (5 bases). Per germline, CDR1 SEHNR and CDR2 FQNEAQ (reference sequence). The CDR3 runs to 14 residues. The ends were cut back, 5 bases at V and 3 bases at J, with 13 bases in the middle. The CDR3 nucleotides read TGTGCCAGCAGCGAGACGGACTTTAAAGAGACCCAGTACTTC. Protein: CASSETDFKETQYF.

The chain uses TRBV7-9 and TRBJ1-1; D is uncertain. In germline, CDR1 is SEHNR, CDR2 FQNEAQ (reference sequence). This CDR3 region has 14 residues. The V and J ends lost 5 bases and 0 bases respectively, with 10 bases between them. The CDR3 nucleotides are TGTGCCAGCAGCCCTCAACACGTGAACACTGAAGCTTTCTTT. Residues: CASSPQHVNTEAFF. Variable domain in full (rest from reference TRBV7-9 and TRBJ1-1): DTGVSQNPRHKITKRGQNVTFRCDPISEHNRLYWYRQTLGQGPEFLTYFQNEAQLEKSRLLSDRFSAERPKGSFSTLEIQRTEQGDSAMYLCASSPQHVNTEAFFGQGTRLTVV.

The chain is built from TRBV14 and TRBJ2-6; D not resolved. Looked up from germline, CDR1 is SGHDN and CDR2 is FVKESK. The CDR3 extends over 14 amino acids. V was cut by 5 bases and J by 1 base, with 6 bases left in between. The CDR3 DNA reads TGTGCCAGCAGCATGAGTTCTGGGGCCAACGTCCTGACTTTC. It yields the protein CASSMSSGANVLTF.

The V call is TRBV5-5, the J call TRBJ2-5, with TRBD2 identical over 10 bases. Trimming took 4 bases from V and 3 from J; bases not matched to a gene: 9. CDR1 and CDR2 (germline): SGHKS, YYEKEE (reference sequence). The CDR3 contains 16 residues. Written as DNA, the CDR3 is TGTGCCAGCAGCAAGTACGGAGCGGGAGGGGAAGAGACCCAGTACTTC. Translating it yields CASSKYGAGGEETQYF.

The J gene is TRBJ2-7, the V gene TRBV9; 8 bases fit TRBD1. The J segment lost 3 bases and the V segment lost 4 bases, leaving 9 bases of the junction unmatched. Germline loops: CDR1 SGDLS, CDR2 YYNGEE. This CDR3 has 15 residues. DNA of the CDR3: TGTGCCAGCAGCCCCCGGACAGGGTCAGTCTACGAGCAGTACTTC. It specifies CASSPRTGSVYEQYF. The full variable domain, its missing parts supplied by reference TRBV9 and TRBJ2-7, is DSGVTQTPKHLITATGQRVTLRCSPRSGDLSVYWYQQSLDQGLQFLIQYYNGEERAKGNILERFSAQQFPDLHSELNLSSLELGDSALYFCASSPRTGSVYEQYFGPGTRLTVT.

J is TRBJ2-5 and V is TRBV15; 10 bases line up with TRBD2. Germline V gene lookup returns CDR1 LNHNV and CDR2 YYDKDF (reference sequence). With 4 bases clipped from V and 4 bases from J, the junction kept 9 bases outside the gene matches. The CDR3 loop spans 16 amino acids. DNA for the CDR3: TGTGCCACCAGCACTGCTAGCGGGAGTTCAGCAGAGACCCAGTACTTC. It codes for CATSTASGSSAETQYF. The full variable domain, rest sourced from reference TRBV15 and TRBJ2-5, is DAMVIQNPRYQVTQFGKPVTLSCSQTLNHNVMYWYQQKSSQAPKLLFHYYDKDFNNEADTPDNFQSRRPNTSFCFLDIRSPGLGDTAMYLCATSTASGSSAETQYFGPGTRLLVL.

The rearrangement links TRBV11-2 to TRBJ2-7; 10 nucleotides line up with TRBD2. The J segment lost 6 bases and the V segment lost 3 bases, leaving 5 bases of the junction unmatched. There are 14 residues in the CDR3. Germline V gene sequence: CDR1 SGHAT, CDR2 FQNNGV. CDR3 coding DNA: TGTGCCAGCAGCTTCGGGCTAGCGGGAGCCGAGCAGTACTTC. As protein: CASSFGLAGAEQYF.

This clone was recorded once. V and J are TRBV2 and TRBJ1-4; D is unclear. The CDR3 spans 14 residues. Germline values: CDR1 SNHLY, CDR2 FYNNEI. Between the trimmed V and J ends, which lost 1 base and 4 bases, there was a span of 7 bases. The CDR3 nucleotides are TGTGCCAGCAGTGAAGAATACATTAATGAAAAACTGTTTTTT. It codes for CASSEEYINEKLFF.

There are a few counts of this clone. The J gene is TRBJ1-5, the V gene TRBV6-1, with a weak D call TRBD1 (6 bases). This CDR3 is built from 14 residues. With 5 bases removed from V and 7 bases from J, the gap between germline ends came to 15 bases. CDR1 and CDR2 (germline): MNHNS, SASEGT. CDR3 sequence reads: CASSNTGSWQPQHF. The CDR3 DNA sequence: TGTGCCAGCAGTAATACAGGGTCCTGGCAGCCCCAGCATTTT.

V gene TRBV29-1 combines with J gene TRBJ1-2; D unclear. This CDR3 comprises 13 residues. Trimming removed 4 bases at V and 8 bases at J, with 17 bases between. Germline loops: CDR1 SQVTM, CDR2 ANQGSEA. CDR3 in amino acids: CSVGPDQAGGYTF. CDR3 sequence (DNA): TGCAGCGTTGGCCCCGACCAAGCGGGGGGCTACACCTTC.

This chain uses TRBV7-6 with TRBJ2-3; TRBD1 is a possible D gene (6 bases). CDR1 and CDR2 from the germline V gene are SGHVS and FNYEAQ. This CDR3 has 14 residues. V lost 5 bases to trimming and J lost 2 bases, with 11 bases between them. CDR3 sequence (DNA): TGTGCCAGCAGCCTACAGGGCTACACAGATACGCAGTATTTT. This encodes CASSLQGYTDTQYF.

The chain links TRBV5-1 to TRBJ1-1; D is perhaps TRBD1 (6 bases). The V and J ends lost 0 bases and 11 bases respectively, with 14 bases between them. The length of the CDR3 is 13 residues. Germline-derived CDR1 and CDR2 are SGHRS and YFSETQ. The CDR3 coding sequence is TGCGCCAGCAGCTTGGAGTTCAGGGGTGCTGCTTTCTTT. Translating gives CASSLEFRGAAFF.

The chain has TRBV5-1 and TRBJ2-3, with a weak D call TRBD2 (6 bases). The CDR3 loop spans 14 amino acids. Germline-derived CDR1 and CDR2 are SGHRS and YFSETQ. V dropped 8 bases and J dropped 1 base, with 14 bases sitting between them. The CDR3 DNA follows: TGCGCCAGTCGACACGGGAGTGGCACAGATACGCAGTATTTT. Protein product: CASRHGSGTDTQYF. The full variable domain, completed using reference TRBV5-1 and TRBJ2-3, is KAGVTQTPRYLIKTRGQQVTLSCSPISGHRSVSWYQQTPGQGLQFLFEYFSETQRNKGNFPGRFSGRQFSNSRSEMNVSTLELGDSALYLCASRHGSGTDTQYFGPGTRLTVL.

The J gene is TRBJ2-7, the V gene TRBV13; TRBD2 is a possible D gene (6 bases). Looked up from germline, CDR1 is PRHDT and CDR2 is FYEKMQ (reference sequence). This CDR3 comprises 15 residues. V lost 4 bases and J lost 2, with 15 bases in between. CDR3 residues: CASSYNPGETYEQYF. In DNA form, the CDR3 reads TGTGCCAGCAGCTATAATCCGGGAGAAACCTACGAGCAGTACTTC.

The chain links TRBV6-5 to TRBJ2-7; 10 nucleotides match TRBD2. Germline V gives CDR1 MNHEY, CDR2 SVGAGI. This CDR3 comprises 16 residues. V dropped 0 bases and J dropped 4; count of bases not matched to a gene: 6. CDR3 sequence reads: CASSYSASGSGYEQYF. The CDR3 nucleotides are TGTGCCAGCAGTTACTCGGCTAGCGGGAGCGGGTACGAGCAGTACTTC.

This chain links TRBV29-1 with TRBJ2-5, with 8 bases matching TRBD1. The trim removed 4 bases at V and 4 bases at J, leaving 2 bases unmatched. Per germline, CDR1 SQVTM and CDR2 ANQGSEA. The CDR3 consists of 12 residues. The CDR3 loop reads CSVAGTGETQYF. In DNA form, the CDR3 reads TGCAGCGTTGCCGGGACAGGAGAGACCCAGTACTTC.